This T cell receptor (beta chain) was profiled in a study of control samples from healthy donors and cancer patients. The CDR3 extends over 17 amino acids. J gave up 5 bases and V 6 bases, and 9 bases lay outside the gene matches. The germline V gene encodes CDR1 MDHEN and CDR2 SYDVKM. TCRdb's table, derived via immunoSEQ multiplex PCR, lists solely in-frame clones and lacks some. The table shows approximately 170,000 clones, with about 93% occurring only once. The rearrangement links TRBV28 to TRBJ2-1, with 14 nucleotides matching TRBD2. What was sequenced was blood. This clonotype originated in a young woman in good health. CDR3 amino acids: CASRPGLAGEGDNEQFF. For the CDR3, the DNA is TGTGCCAGCAGGCCGGGACTAGCGGGAGAAGGGGACAATGAGCAGTTCTTC.